The T cell receptor beta chain described here comes from a study of blood T cell repertoires in COVID-19. This CDR3 has 17 amino acids. CDR1 and CDR2 (germline): LGHDT, YNNKEL (reference sequence). V lost 4 bases to trimming and J lost 0 bases, with 16 bases between them. Libraries were prepared by immunoSEQ multiplex PCR; TCRdb keeps only in-frame clonotypes and omits some of them. The sample consists of around 250,000 clones, 88% of them appearing once. The chain carries TRBV3-1 (or the pseudogene TRBV3-2) and TRBJ2-1, with D perhaps matching TRBD1 (5 bases). The sample comprised PBMCs or T cells enriched from blood (not recorded which). The source of this sequence is a woman aged 40-49 years who had been exposed to COVID-19. CDR3 in DNA: TGTGCCAGCAGCCGTGGGGCCTCCCTAAACTCCTACAATGAGCAGTTCTTC. It specifies CASSRGASLNSYNEQFF.